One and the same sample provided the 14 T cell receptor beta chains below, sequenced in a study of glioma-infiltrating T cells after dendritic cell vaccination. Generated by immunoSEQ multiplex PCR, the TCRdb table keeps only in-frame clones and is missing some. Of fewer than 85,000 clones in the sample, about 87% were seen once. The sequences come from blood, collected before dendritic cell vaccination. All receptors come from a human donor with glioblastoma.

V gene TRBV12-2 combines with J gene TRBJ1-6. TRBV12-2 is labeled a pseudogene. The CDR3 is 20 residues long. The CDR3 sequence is CASRLGWSGRPPWGNSPLHF. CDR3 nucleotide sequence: TGTGCAAGTCGCTTGGGGTGGTCTGGGAGGCCACCGTGGGGTAATTCACCCCTCCACTTT.

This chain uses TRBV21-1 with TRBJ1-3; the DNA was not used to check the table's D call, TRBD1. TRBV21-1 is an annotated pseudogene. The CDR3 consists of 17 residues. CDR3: CASSIGQGPEGGNTIYF. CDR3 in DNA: TGTGCCAGCAGCATAGGACAGGGACCCGAGGGTGGAAACACCATATATTTT.

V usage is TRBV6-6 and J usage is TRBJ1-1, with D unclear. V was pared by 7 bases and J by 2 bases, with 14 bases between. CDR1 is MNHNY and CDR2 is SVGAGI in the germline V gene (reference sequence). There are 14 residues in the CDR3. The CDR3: CASTLQRVNTEAFF. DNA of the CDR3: TGTGCCAGCACCCTCCAGAGGGTAAACACTGAAGCTTTCTTT.

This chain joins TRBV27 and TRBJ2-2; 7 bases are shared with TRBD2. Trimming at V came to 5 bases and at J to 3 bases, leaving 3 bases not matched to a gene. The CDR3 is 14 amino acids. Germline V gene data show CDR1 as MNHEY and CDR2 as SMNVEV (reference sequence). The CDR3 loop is CASSGLGDTGELFF. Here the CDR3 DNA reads TGTGCCAGCAGTGGACTAGGTGACACCGGGGAGCTGTTTTTT.

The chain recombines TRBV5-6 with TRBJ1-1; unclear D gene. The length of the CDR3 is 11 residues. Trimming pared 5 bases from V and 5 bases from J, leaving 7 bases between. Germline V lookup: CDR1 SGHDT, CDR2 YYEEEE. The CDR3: CASSRQTEAFF. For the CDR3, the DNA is TGTGCCAGCAGTCGTCAGACTGAAGCTTTCTTT.

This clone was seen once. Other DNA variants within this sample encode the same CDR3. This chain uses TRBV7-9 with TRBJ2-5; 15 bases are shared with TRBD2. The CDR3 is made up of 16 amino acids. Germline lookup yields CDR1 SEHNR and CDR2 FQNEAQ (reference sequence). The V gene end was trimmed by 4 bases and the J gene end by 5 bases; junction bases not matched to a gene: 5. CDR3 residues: CASSSGLAGGRETQYF. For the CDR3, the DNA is TGTGCCAGCAGCTCCGGACTAGCGGGGGGGCGGGAGACCCAGTACTTC.

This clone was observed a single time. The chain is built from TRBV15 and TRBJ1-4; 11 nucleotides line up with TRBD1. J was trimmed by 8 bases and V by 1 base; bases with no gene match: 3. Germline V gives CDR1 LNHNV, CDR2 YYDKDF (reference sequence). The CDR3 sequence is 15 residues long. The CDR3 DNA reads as TGTGCCACCAGCAGAGCGGGACAGGGGGTCGAAAAACTGTTTTTT. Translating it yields CATSRAGQGVEKLFF.

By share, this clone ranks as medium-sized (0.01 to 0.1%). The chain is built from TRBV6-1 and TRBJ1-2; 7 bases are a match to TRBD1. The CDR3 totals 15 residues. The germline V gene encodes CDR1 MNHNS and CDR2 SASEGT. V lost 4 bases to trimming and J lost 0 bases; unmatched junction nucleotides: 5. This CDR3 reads CASSGGQLANYGYTF. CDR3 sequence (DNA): TGTGCCAGCAGTGGGGGACAGCTAGCTAACTATGGCTACACCTTC.

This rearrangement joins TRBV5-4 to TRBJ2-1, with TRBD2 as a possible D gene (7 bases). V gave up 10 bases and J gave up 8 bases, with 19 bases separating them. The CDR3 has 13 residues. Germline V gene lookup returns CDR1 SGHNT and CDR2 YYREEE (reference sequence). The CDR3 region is CASGGGTGDEQFF. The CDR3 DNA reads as TGTGCCTCTGGCGGGGGCACCGGGGATGAGCAGTTCTTC. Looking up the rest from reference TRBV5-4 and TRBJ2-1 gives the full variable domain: ETGVTQSPTHLIKTRGQQVTLRCSSQSGHNTVSWYQQALGQGPQFIFQYYREEENGRGNFPPRFSGLQFPNYSSELNVNALELDDSALYLCASGGGTGDEQFFGPGTRLTVL.

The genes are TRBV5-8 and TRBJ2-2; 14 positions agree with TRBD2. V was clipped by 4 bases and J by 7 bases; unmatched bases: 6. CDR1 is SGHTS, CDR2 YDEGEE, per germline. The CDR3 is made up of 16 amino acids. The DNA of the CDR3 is TGTGCCAGCAGCCAGGGACTAGCGGGAGTGGACGGGGAGCTGTTTTTT. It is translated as CASSQGLAGVDGELFF.

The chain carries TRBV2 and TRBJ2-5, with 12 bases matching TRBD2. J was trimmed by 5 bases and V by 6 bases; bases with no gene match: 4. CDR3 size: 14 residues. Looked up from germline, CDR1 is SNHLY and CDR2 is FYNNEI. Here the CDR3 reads CASRDLAGGETQYF. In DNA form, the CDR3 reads TGTGCCAGCAGAGATCTAGCGGGAGGGGAGACCCAGTACTTC.

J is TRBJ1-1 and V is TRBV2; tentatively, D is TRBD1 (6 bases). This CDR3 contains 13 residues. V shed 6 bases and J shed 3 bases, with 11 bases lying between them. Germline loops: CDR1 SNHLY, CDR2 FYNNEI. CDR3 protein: CASRQGSYTEAFF. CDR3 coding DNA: TGTGCCAGCAGGCAGGGGTCTTACACTGAAGCTTTCTTT. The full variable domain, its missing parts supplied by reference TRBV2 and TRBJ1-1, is EPEVTQTPSHQVTQMGQEVILRCVPISNHLYFYWYRQILGQKVEFLVSFYNNEISEKSEIFDDQFSVERPDGSNFTLKIRSTKLEDSAMYFCASRQGSYTEAFFGQGTRLTVV.

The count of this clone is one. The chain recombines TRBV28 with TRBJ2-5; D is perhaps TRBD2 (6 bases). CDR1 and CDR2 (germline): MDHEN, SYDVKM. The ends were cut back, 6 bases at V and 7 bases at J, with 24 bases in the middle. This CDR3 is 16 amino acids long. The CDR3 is CASSPESGGLGGTQYF. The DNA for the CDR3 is TGTGCCAGCAGCCCGGAGAGTGGAGGGCTGGGTGGGACCCAGTACTTC.

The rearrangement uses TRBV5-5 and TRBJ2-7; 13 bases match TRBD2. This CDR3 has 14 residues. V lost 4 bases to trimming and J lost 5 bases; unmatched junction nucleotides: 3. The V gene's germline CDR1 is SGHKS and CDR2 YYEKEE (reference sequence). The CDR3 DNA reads TGTGCCAGCAGCCTCGGGACTAGCGGGGACGAGCAGTACTTC. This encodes CASSLGTSGDEQYF. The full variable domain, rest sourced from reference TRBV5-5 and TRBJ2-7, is DAGVTQSPTHLIKTRGQQVTLRCSPISGHKSVSWYQQVLGQGPQFIFQYYEKEERGRGNFPDRFSARQFPNYSSELNVNALLLGDSALYLCASSLGTSGDEQYFGPGTRLTVT.